Listed below are T cell receptor beta chains from one sample, sequenced in a study of cytomegalovirus exposure and HLA in healthy donors. Assay: immunoSEQ multiplex PCR; the TCRdb copy retains only in-frame clones and omits some. The sample consists of roughly 300,000 clones, around 90% of them appearing once. The sample taken for sequencing was PBMCs. The receptors stem from a woman aged 30 to 39 in good health and CMV-seropositive. CDR3s include the opening cysteine and the closing phenylalanine or tryptophan. D genes are given only for firm matches. Some rows mark clone size as missing; the rest say once, few, many or name a class of expanded clone.

j_call v_call d_call clone_size cdr3_length cdr3_aa cdr3_nt
TRBJ2-7 TRBV4-3 TRBD2 - 16 CASSPRTSSSSYEQYF TGCGCCAGCAGCCCCAGGACTAGCTCAAGCTCCTACGAGCAGTACTTC
TRBJ2-7 TRBV9 TRBD2 - 14 CASSRRGGSYEQYF TGTGCCAGCAGCCGGCGGGGGGGCTCCTACGAGCAGTACTTC
TRBJ1-2 TRBV4-3 - - 14 CASSQDRGLRGYTF TGCGCCAGCAGCCAAGATCGGGGGTTAAGAGGCTACACCTTC
TRBJ1-1 TRBV6-1 - - 18 CASSEVPTGRVMYTEAFF TGTGCCAGCAGTGAAGTCCCTACAGGGCGGGTTATGTACACTGAAGCTTTCTTT
TRBJ1-2 TRBV5-4 - - 14 CASSFTGANYGYTF TGTGCCAGCAGCTTTACGGGGGCAAACTATGGCTACACCTTC
TRBJ2-3 TRBV11-3 - - 15 CASSLDSSSTDTQYF TGTGCCAGCAGCTTAGACTCCTCTAGCACAGATACGCAGTATTTT
TRBJ2-7 TRBV5-1 TRBD2 - 14 CASRGLAGYYEQYF TGCGCCAGCAGGGGACTAGCGGGCTACTACGAGCAGTACTTC
TRBJ2-2 TRBV4-1 TRBD2 - 15 CASSQDQRGAGELFF TGCGCCAGCAGCCAAGATCAGCGGGGGGCCGGGGAGCTGTTTTTT
TRBJ2-4 TRBV6-6 - once 16 CASRDLGDLAKNIQYF TGTGCCAGCAGGGACCTAGGGGATCTAGCCAAAAACATTCAGTACTTC
TRBJ2-1 TRBV11-2 TRBD1 - 15 CASSKQGAISNEQFF TGTGCCAGCAGCAAACAGGGGGCCATCTCCAATGAGCAGTTCTTC
TRBJ2-3 TRBV19 - - 14 CASSQGASTDTQYF TGTGCCAGTAGTCAGGGTGCTAGCACAGATACGCAGTATTTT
TRBJ2-4 TRBV4-3 - - 15 CASSQQALAKNIQYF TGCGCCAGCAGCCAACAGGCTCTAGCCAAAAACATTCAGTACTTC
TRBJ1-5 TRBV4-3 TRBD1 - 15 CASSPGQGSNQPQHF TGCGCCAGCAGCCCGGGACAGGGGAGCAATCAGCCCCAGCATTTT
TRBJ2-1 TRBV27 - - 14 CASSMPGLMNEQFF TGTGCCAGCAGTATGCCGGGTCTTATGAATGAGCAGTTCTTC
TRBJ2-4 TRBV4-1 TRBD2 - 18 CASSQDRLRGGSKNIQYF TGCGCCAGCAGCCAAGATCGTTTGCGGGGGGGTTCCAAAAACATTCAGTACTTC
TRBJ2-7 TRBV9 TRBD1 - 15 CASSGTGTGGSEQYF TGTGCCAGCAGCGGAACCGGGACAGGGGGAAGCGAGCAGTACTTC
TRBJ1-1 TRBV4-1 TRBD1 once 17 CASSPPQGAPSDTEAFF TGCGCCAGCAGCCCTCCGCAGGGGGCTCCATCAGATACTGAAGCTTTCTTT
TRBJ2-1 TRBV7-9 - - 15 CASSSDLTRYNEQFF TGTGCCAGCAGCAGCGATTTGACACGCTACAATGAGCAGTTCTTC
TRBJ2-1 TRBV15 TRBD2 - 16 CATSRDSGGGYNEQFF TGTGCCACCAGCAGAGATAGCGGGGGGGGATACAATGAGCAGTTCTTC
TRBJ1-2 TRBV4-1 - - 12 CASTRDGSGYTF TGCGCCAGCACCCGGGACGGATCTGGCTACACCTTC
TRBJ1-4 TRBV15 - - 14 CATLLVTNEEKLFF TGTGCCACCCTCCTTGTGACCAACGAGGAAAAACTGTTTTTT
TRBJ1-1 TRBV28 - - 15 CAMQPRDTDRTEAFF TGTGCCATGCAACCCCGGGACACCGATCGGACTGAAGCTTTCTTT
TRBJ2-2 TRBV27 - - 13 CASSLLKGGELFF TGTGCCAGCAGTTTATTGAAGGGCGGGGAGCTGTTTTTT
TRBJ2-7 TRBV19 TRBD2 - 15 CASSMGSGSLYEQYF TGTGCCAGTAGTATGGGCAGCGGGAGTCTCTACGAGCAGTACTTC
TRBJ2-2 TRBV6-4 - - 14 CASSQGKDTGELFF TGTGCCAGCAGCCAGGGAAAGGACACCGGGGAGCTGTTTTTT
TRBJ2-7 TRBV7-6 TRBD1 - 15 CASSQYGQGDYEQYF TGTGCCAGCAGCCAATACGGACAGGGAGATTACGAGCAGTACTTC
TRBJ1-1 TRBV9 - few 13 CASSITGNTEAFF TGTGCCAGCAGCATAACAGGGAACACTGAAGCTTTCTTT
TRBJ1-2 TRBV29-1 - - 12 CSVALSTYGYTF TGCAGCGTAGCGTTGTCTACCTATGGCTACACCTTC
TRBJ2-7 TRBV18 - - 14 CASSPQGRSGEQYF TGTGCCAGCTCACCCCAGGGAAGGTCGGGTGAGCAGTACTTC
TRBJ2-7 TRBV28 - - 13 CASSLGPTYEQYF TGTGCCAGCAGTTTAGGACCGACCTACGAGCAGTACTTC
TRBJ2-3 TRBV6-1 - - 15 CASSEASGATDTQYF TGTGCCAGCAGTGAAGCTAGCGGCGCCACAGATACGCAGTATTTT
TRBJ2-7 TRBV5-1 TRBD1 - 15 CASSSTRDRSYEQYF TGCGCCAGCAGCTCGACGCGGGACAGGTCCTACGAGCAGTACTTC
TRBJ2-2 TRBV7-6 TRBD1 - 15 CASSSPGQGPGELFF TGTGCCAGCAGCTCCCCGGGACAGGGTCCCGGGGAGCTGTTTTTT
TRBJ2-1 TRBV2 - - 14 CASSELLGLLEQFF TGTGCCAGCAGTGAATTATTAGGACTCCTGGAGCAGTTCTTC
TRBJ2-2 TRBV7-6 TRBD2 - 18 CASSSGLAGDPTAGELFF TGTGCCAGCAGCTCGGGACTAGCGGGGGACCCAACGGCCGGGGAGCTGTTTTTT
TRBJ2-3 TRBV2 TRBD1 - 15 CASSARGQGPDTQYF TGTGCCAGCAGTGCCCGAGGACAGGGACCAGATACGCAGTATTTT
TRBJ2-7 TRBV28 - - 16 CASSTNLRGRSYEQYF TGTGCCAGCAGTACAAATTTACGGGGCCGCTCCTACGAGCAGTACTTC
TRBJ2-1 TRBV6-5 TRBD1 - 16 CASSYSIGTGNNEQFF TGTGCCAGCAGTTACTCGATTGGGACAGGCAACAATGAGCAGTTCTTC
TRBJ2-4 TRBV29-1 - - 13 CSALSLAKNIQYF TGCAGCGCGCTATCGTTAGCCAAAAACATTCAGTACTTC
TRBJ2-1 TRBV13 - - 13 CASGAIGGDEQFF TGTGCCAGCGGGGCGATCGGGGGCGATGAGCAGTTCTTC
TRBJ2-7 TRBV4-1 - once 16 CASSPGPQMSSYEQYF TGCGCCAGCAGCCCAGGACCACAAATGTCCTCTTACGAGCAGTACTTC